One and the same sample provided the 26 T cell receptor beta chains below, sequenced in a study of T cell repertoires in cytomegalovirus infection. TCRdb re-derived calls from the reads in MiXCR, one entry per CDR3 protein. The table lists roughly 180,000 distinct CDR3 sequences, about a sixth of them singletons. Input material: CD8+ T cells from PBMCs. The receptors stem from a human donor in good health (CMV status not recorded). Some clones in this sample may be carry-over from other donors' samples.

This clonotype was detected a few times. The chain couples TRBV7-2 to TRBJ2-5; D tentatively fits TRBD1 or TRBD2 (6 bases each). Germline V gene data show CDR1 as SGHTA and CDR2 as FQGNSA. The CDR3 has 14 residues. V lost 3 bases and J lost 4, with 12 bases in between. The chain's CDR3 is CASSFGGLGETQYF. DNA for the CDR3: TGTGCCAGCAGCTTCGGGGGCCTGGGAGAGACCCAGTACTTC.

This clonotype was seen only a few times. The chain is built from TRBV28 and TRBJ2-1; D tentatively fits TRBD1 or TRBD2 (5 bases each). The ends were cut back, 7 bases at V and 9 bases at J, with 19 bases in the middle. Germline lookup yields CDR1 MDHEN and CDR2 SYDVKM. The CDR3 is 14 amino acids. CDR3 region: CASTGVGVRGEQFF. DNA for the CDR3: TGTGCCAGCACCGGCGTGGGGGTTCGGGGTGAGCAGTTCTTC.

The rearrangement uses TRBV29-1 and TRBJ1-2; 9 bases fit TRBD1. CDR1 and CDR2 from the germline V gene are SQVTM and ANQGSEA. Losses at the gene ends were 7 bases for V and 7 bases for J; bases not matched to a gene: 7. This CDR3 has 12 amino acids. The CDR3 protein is CSARQGDGGYTF. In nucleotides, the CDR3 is TGCAGCGCAAGACAGGGGGATGGTGGCTACACCTTC. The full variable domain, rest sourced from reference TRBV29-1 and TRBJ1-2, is SAVISQKPSRDICQRGTSLTIQCQVDSQVTMMFWYRQQPGQSLTLIATANQGSEATYESGFVIDKFPISRPNLTFSTLTVSNMSPEDSSIYLCSARQGDGGYTFGSGTRLTVV.

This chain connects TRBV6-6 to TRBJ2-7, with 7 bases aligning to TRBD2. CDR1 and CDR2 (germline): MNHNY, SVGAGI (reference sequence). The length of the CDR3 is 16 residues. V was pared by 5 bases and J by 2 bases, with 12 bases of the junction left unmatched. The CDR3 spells CASSPLSSGATYEQYF. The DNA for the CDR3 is TGTGCCAGCAGTCCCCTGTCCAGCGGGGCAACCTACGAGCAGTACTTC.

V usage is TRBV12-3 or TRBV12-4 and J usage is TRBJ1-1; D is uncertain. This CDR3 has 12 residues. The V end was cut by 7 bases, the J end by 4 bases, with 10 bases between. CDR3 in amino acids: CASTRGGTEAFF. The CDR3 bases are TGTGCCAGCACGCGGGGTGGCACTGAAGCTTTCTTT.

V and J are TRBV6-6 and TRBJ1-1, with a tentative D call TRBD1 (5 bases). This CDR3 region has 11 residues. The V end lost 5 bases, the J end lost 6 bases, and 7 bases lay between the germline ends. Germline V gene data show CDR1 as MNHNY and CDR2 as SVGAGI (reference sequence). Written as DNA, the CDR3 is TGTGCCAGCAGTCAGGGTCCTGAAGCTTTCTTT. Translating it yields CASSQGPEAFF.

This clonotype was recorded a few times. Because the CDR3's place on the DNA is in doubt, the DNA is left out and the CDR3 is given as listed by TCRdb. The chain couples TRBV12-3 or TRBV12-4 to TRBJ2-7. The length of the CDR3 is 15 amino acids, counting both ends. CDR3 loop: CASSFLAASSYEQYF.

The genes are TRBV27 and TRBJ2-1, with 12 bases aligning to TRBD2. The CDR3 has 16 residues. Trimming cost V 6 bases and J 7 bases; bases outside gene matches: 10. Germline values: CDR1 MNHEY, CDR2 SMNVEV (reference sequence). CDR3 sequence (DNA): TGTGCCAGCAGACCAACCCTAGCGGGGGGGCTTAATGAGCAGTTCTTC. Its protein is CASRPTLAGGLNEQFF.

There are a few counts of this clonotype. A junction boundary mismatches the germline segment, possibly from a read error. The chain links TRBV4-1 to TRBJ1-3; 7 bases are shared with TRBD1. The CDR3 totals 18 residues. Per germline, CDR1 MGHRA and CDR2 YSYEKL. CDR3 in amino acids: CASSQVSGTEVHGDTIYF. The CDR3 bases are TGTGCCAGCAGCCAAGTTTCCGGGACAGAAGTACACGGGGACACCATATATTTT.

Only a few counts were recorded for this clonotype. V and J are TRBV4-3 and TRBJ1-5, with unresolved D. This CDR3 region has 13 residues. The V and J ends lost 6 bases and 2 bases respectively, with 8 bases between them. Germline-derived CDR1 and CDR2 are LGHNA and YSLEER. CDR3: CASRDGGNQPQHF. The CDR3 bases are TGCGCCAGCAGGGACGGCGGCAATCAGCCCCAGCATTTT.

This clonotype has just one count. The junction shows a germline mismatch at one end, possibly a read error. The CDR3 bases are TGTGCCACAAGCAGGGAGAGCTCCTACGAGCAGTACTTC. Translated: CATSRESSYEQYF. V and J are TRBV15 and TRBJ2-7, with D perhaps matching TRBD1 or TRBD2 (5 bases each). This CDR3 comprises 13 residues. CDR1 LNHNV and CDR2 YYDKDF come from the germline V gene (reference sequence).

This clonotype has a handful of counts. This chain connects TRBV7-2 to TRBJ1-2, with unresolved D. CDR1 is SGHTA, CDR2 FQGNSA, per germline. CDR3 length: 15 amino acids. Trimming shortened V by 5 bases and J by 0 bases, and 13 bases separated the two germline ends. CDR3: CASSPGVGANYGYTF. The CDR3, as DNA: TGTGCCAGCAGCCCAGGTGTGGGCGCTAACTATGGCTACACCTTC.

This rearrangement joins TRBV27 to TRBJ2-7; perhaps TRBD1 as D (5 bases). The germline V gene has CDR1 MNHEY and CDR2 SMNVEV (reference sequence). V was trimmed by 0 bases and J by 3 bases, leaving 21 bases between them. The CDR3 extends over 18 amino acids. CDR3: CASSLSITGAPRGYEQYF. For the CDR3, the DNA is TGTGCCAGCAGTTTATCGATAACTGGGGCCCCCAGAGGCTACGAGCAGTACTTC.

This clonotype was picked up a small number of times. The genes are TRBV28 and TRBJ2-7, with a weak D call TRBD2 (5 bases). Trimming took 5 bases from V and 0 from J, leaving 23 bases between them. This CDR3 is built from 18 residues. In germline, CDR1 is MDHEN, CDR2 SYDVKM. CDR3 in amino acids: CASSKSRGLSLSSYEQYF. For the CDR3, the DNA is TGTGCCAGCAGTAAATCTCGGGGTCTTTCCCTTAGCTCCTACGAGCAGTACTTC. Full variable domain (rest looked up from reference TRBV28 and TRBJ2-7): DVKVTQSSRYLVKRTGEKVFLECVQDMDHENMFWYRQDPGLGLRLIYFSYDVKMKEKGDIPEGYSVSREKKERFSLILESASTNQTSMYLCASSKSRGLSLSSYEQYFGPGTRLTVT.

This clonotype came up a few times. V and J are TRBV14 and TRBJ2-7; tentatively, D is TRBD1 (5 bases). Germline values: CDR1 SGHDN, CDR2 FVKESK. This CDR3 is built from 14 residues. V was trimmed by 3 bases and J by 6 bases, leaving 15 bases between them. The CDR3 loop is CASSQTTGTGEQYF. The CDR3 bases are TGTGCCAGCAGCCAGACCACAGGTACGGGCGAGCAGTACTTC.

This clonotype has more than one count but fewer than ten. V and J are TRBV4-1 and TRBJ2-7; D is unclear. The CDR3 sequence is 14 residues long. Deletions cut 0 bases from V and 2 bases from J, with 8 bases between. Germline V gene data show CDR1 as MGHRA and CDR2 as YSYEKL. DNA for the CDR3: TGCGCCAGCAGCCAAGATCCTGGCGCCTACGAGCAGTACTTC. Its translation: CASSQDPGAYEQYF.

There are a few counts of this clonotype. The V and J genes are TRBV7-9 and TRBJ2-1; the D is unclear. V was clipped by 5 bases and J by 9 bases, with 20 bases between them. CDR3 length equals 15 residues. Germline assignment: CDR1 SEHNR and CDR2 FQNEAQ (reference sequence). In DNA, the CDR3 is TGTGCCAGCAGCCGATCTAAGGAGAGGCGTTTTGAGCAGTTCTTC. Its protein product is CASSRSKERRFEQFF.

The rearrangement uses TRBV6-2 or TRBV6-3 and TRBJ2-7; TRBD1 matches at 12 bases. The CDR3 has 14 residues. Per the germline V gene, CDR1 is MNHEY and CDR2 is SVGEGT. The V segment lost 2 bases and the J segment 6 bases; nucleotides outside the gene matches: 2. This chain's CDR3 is CASSYGTGGLEQYF. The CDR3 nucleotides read TGTGCCAGCAGTTACGGGACAGGGGGCCTCGAGCAGTACTTC.

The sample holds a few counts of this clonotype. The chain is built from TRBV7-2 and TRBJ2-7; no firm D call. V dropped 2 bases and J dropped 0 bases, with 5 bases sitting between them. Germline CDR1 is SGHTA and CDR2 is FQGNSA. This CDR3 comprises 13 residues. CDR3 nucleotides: TGTGCCAGCAGCTTAACAGCCTCCTACGAGCAGTACTTC. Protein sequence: CASSLTASYEQYF.

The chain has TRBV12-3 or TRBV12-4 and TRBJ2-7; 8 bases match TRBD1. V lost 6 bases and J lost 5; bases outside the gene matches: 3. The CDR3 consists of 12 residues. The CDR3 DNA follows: TGTGCCAGCAGCCGGACAGGGAACGAGCAGTACTTC. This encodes CASSRTGNEQYF.

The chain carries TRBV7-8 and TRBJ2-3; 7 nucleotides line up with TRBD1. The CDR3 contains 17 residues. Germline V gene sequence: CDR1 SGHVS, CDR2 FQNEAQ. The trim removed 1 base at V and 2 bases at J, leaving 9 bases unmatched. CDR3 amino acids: CASSLVERDRLTDTQYF. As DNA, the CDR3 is TGTGCCAGCAGCTTAGTAGAAAGGGACAGACTCACAGATACGCAGTATTTT.

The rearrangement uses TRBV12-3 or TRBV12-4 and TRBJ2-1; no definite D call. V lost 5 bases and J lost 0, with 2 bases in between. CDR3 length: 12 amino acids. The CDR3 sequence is CASSVSYNEQFF. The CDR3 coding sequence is TGTGCCAGCAGTGTCTCCTACAATGAGCAGTTCTTC.

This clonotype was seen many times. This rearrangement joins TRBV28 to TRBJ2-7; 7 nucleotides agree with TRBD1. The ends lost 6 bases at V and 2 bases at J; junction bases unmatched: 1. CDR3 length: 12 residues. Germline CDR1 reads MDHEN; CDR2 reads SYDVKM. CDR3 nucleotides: TGTGCCAGCAGCGACAGGGCCTACGAGCAGTACTTC. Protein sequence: CASSDRAYEQYF.

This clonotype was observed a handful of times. The CDR3 sequence: CASSLSAGAIAKNIQYF. The CDR3, as DNA: TGTGCCAGCAGTTTGAGCGCAGGGGCCATAGCCAAAAACATTCAGTACTTC. The rearrangement uses TRBV12-3 or TRBV12-4 and TRBJ2-4, with D perhaps TRBD1 (6 bases). The CDR3 spans 17 residues. V was shortened by 3 bases and J by 0 bases, with 15 bases between the two germline ends.

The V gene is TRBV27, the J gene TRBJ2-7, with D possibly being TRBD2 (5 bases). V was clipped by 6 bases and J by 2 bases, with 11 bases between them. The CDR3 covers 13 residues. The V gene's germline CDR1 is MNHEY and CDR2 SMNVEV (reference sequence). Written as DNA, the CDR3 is TGTGCCAGCAGCCTCAGGCGGGCCTACGAGCAGTACTTC. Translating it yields CASSLRRAYEQYF.

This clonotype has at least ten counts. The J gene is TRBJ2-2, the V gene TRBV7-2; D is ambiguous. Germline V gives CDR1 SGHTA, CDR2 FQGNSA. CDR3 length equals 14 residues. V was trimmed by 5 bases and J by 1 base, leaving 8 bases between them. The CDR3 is CASSPRQNTGELFF. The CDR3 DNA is TGTGCCAGCAGCCCCCGACAGAACACCGGGGAGCTGTTTTTT. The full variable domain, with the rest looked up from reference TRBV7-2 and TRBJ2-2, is GAGVSQSPSNKVTEKGKDVELRCDPISGHTALYWYRQSLGQGLEFLIYFQGNSAPDKSGLPSDRFSAERTGGSVSTLTIQRTQQEDSAVYLCASSPRQNTGELFFGEGSRLTVL.